This T cell receptor beta chain was profiled in a study of blood T cells in healthy people across ages. A J-beta primer mix and a sample-barcoded 5' primer were used in a second PCR of about 6 to 12 cycles. TCRdb analysed the 5' RACE reads with MiXCR anew, one entry per CDR3 protein. Here the sample spans about 720,000 distinct CDR3 sequences, roughly 25% being singletons. The CDR3 extends over 14 amino acids. From germline, CDR1 is MDHEN and CDR2 SYDVKM. The same specimen was also included in a second study, on T cells of mothers and their children.

The clonotype originates from a boy younger than 18 in good health. The J gene is TRBJ2-5, the V gene TRBV28; 7 bases are shared with TRBD2. The end of the DNA is better explained by TRBJ2-1, so the J call may be wrong. The sequencing sample was made of blood. The CDR3 is CASRLGREVNEQFF. The DNA for the CDR3 is TGTGCCAGCAGGTTGGGACGGGAGGTCAATGAGCAGTTCTTC.